Detailed here is one T cell receptor beta chain. Looked up from germline, CDR1 is SQVTM and CDR2 is ANQGSEA. V was clipped by 2 bases and J by 2 bases; unmatched bases: 8. The CDR3 consists of 16 residues. The table came from immunoSEQ multiplex PCR; TCRdb's copy has only in-frame clones and leaves some out. The profile shows about 390,000 clones, roughly 89% of them singletons. This sample was included in a study of blood T cell repertoires in COVID-19. Turning to the study itself: Acute-phase and convalescent COVID-19 samples originated in the United States, Italy and Spain.

The specimen sequenced was PBMCs or T cells enriched from blood (not recorded which). The rearrangement links TRBV29-1 to TRBJ2-7; 11 bases agree with TRBD1. The sequence derives from a woman aged 50 to 60 who had recovered from COVID-19. CDR3 amino acids: CSVELLRDRGTYEQYF. The CDR3 nucleotides read TGCAGCGTTGAATTACTCCGGGACAGGGGGACCTACGAGCAGTACTTC.